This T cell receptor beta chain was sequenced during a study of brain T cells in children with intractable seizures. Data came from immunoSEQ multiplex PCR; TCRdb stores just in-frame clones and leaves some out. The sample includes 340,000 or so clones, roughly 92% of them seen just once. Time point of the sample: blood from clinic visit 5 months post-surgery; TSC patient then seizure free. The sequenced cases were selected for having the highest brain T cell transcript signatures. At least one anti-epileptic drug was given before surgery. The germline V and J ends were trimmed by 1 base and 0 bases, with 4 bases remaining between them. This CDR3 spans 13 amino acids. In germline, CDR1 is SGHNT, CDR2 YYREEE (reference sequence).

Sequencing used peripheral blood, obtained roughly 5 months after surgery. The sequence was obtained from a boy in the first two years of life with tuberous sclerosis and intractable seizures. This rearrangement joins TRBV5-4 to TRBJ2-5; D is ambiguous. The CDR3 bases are TGTGCCAGCAGCTTGACCGACCAAGAGACCCAGTACTTC. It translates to CASSLTDQETQYF. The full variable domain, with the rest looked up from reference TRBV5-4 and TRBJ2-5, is ETGVTQSPTHLIKTRGQQVTLRCSSQSGHNTVSWYQQALGQGPQFIFQYYREEENGRGNFPPRFSGLQFPNYSSELNVNALELDDSALYLCASSLTDQETQYFGPGTRLLVL.